The 5 T cell receptor beta chains in this list originate from one sample, sequenced in a study of shared clonotypes between healthy human individuals. Sequencing used immunoSEQ multiplex PCR; TCRdb keeps in-frame clones, though not all of them. This table has millions of clones, roughly 95% appearing once. Naive CD8 cells were CD45RO-negative, positively selected for CCR7, excluding terminally differentiated effector memory CD45RA+ cells. Input material: naive CD8+ T cells sorted from blood. Every receptor here comes from a man younger than 35 in good health.

The rearrangement links TRBV18 to TRBJ2-7; D may be TRBD1 (6 bases). From germline, CDR1 is KGHSH and CDR2 LQKENI. The CDR3 consists of 14 residues. V was clipped by 5 bases and J by 0 bases, with 11 bases between them. The CDR3 sequence: CASSETGASYEQYF. The CDR3 nucleotides read TGTGCCAGCTCAGAGACAGGAGCCTCCTACGAGCAGTACTTC.

Only one count was recorded for this clone. This chain links TRBV4-3 with TRBJ2-3; D unclear. CDR1 and CDR2 from the germline V gene are LGHNA and YSLEER. This CDR3 contains 14 residues. Trimming took 0 bases from V and 4 from J, leaving 8 bases between them. The CDR3 is CASSQDGLPDTQYF. CDR3 bases: TGCGCCAGCAGCCAAGATGGTTTGCCAGATACGCAGTATTTT.

This chain connects TRBV10-2 to TRBJ1-2, with D tentatively TRBD1 (5 bases). V was shortened by 11 bases and J by 1 base, with 11 bases between the two germline ends. Germline V gene lookup returns CDR1 WSHSY and CDR2 SAAADI. The CDR3 spans 12 residues. CDR3 DNA: TGCGCCTCAGGGAAGGATAACTATGGCTACACCTTC. Its protein product is CASGKDNYGYTF.

V gene TRBV19 combines with J gene TRBJ1-6; the match to TRBD1 covers 9 bases. CDR1 and CDR2 (germline): LNHDA, SQIVND (reference sequence). V trimming: 5 bases; J trimming: 7 bases; junction bases outside the gene matches: 6. This CDR3 has 15 residues. The CDR3 region is CASSVPGQGNSPLHF. The CDR3 DNA follows: TGTGCCAGTAGTGTCCCGGGACAGGGAAATTCACCCCTCCACTTT.

The V gene is TRBV6-5, the J gene TRBJ1-1, with 10 bases that match TRBD1. The junction had 5 bases not matched to a gene; V was cut back by 6 bases and J by 4 bases. The CDR3 runs to 14 residues. Germline V lookup: CDR1 MNHEY, CDR2 SVGAGI. The CDR3 DNA reads TGTGCCAGCAGAGACAGGGGGCTGGGCACTGAAGCTTTCTTT. Translation: CASRDRGLGTEAFF.